One T cell receptor beta chain is described in this entry. Which antigen it targets is not known. The sample holds no much larger clone one base away, and base qualities are not on file. The sample's treatment or condition label is to be understood as: preoperative locoregional IRX-2 cytokine immunotherapy. The samples were obtained from a phase Ib study that tested preoperative, locoregional IRX-2 cytokine immunotherapy meant to prime immune responses. Patients with early-stage breast cancer who were given IRX-2 before surgery served as donors. The data originate from a study of preoperative IRX-2 immunotherapy in early breast cancer (dated by TCRdb to about 2019). V is trimmed back by 4 bases and J by 7 bases, and the junction contains 4 bases that no gene match accounts for. Spanning cysteine to phenylalanine, the CDR3 consists of 13 amino acids. Of the read, only the CDR3 DNA is kept; its 39 bases are in frame from base 1. CDR1 and CDR2 (SQVTM, ANQGSEA) derive from the germline V gene.

Receptor libraries were prepared by the immunoSEQ multiplex PCR assay. TCRdb re-hosts the immuneACCESS table, in-frame sequences only. Its copies lack some clones; in the studies checked, an unresolved V gene accounts for under half of them, and the cause for the rest is not known. The sample table records roughly 40,000 clones; around three quarters of these occur just once. The biggest ten clones account for approximately 1.2% of the sample. This chain is built from TRBV29-1 and TRBJ1-5; 10 nucleotides in the junction match TRBD1. The sample in question was tumor tissue, obtained after IRX-2 immunotherapy. The source of this sequence is a human donor with breast cancer. CDR3 loop: CSVATGGGQPQHF. The bases read TGCAGCGTTGCGACAGGGGGCGGCCAGCCCCAGCATTTT.